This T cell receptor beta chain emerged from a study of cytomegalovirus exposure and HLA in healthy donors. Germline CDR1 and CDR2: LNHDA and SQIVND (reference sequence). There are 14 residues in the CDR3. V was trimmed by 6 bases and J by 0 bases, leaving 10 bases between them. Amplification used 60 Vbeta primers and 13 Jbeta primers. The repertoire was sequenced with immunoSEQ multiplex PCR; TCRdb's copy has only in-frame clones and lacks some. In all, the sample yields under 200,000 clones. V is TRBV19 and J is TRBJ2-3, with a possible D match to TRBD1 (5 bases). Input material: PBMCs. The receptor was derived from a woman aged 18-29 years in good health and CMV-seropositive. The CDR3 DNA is TGTGCCAGTAGGCAGGGATCTAGCACAGATACGCAGTATTTT. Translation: CASRQGSSTDTQYF. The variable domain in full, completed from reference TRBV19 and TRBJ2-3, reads DGGITQSPKYLFRKEGQNVTLSCEQNLNHDAMYWYRQDPGQGLRLIYYSQIVNDFQKGDIAEGYSVSREKKESFPLTVTSAQKNPTAFYLCASRQGSSTDTQYFGPGTRLTVL.